These 25 T cell receptor beta chains were sequenced from one sample in a study of T cells in narcolepsy. The method was immunoSEQ multiplex PCR; TCRdb's version includes in-frame clones alone and lacks a portion of them. The sample records 650 to 850 clones, under 30% being singletons. These receptors' antigens are unknown. The specimen sequenced was cultured CD8+ T cells from cerebrospinal fluid. The receptors were sampled from a human donor with narcolepsy.

In its sample, this clone was seen a few times. A read error may produce the germline difference seen at one junction end. The gene calls are TRBV5-4 and TRBJ1-2; perhaps TRBD1 as D (5 bases). The CDR3 length is 15 residues. Per the germline V gene, CDR1 is SGHNT and CDR2 is YYREEE (reference sequence). For the CDR3, the DNA is TGCGCCAGCAGCCAAGAGCAGGGTTCCGTCCTTGGCTACACCTTC. Encoded protein: CASSQEQGSVLGYTF.

By its share, this clone is large. The rearrangement links TRBV4-1 to TRBJ1-5, with D perhaps TRBD1 (5 bases). Between the trimmed V and J ends, which lost 0 bases and 7 bases, there was a span of 10 bases. Germline V gene sequence: CDR1 MGHRA, CDR2 YSYEKL. The CDR3 has 14 amino acids. The CDR3 DNA reads as TGCGCCAGCAGCCAAGATAGGGGTTTCCAGCCCCAGCATTTT. Protein product: CASSQDRGFQPQHF.

The chain is built from TRBV7-2 and TRBJ2-2, with D unresolved. V was cut by 3 bases and J by 7 bases, with 6 bases left in between. The germline gives CDR1 SGHTA, CDR2 FQGNSA. The CDR3 runs 12 residues. CDR3 DNA sequence: TGTGCCAGCAGCTTTAATATCGGGGAGCTGTTTTTT. It encodes CASSFNIGELFF.

V and J are TRBV7-9 and TRBJ1-5; D remains unclear. The V gene's germline CDR1 is SEHNR and CDR2 FQNEAQ (reference sequence). The CDR3 totals 13 residues. Trimming removed 0 bases at V and 11 bases at J, with 11 bases between. The CDR3 DNA follows: TGTGCCAGCAGCTTAGCCTTAGACTGGGCCCAGCATTTT. This encodes CASSLALDWAQHF.

About this clone itself: A far larger clone is off by one base, so a read error is likely. This chain joins TRBV10-2 and TRBJ1-3; D is uncertain. Trimming took 8 bases from V and 0 from J, leaving 11 bases between them. CDR3 length: 14 amino acids. Germline V gene lookup returns CDR1 WSHSY and CDR2 SAAADI. The CDR3, as DNA: TGCGCCAGCTGGGAGGCGGGCTCTGGAAACACCATATATTTT. Protein: CASWEAGSGNTIYF.

In regard to this clone: A far larger clone is off by one base, so a read error is likely. The CDR3 sequence is CASPVGGYNEQYF. The CDR3 DNA follows: TGTGCCAGCCCTGTCGGGGGCTACAACGAGCAGTACTTC. The V call is TRBV18, the J call TRBJ2-5; D may be TRBD1 or TRBD2 (6 bases each). The end of the DNA aligns better with TRBJ2-7, so the J call may be wrong. The CDR3 runs 13 residues. Germline loops: CDR1 KGHSH, CDR2 LQKENI.

The rearrangement links TRBV9 to TRBJ1-1; D call uncertain. Trimming cost V 6 bases and J 12 bases, with 6 bases left between them. This CDR3 has 8 residues. Looked up from germline, CDR1 is SGDLS and CDR2 is YYNGEE. CDR3 region: CASTGTFF. Written as DNA, the CDR3 is TGTGCCAGCACTGGAACTTTCTTT.

Turning to this clone: This probably arose from a read error, given a far larger clone one base away. The V call is TRBV5-1, the J call TRBJ1-5, with 7 bases lining up with TRBD1. This CDR3 contains 17 residues. CDR1 SGHRS and CDR2 YFSETQ come from the germline V gene. Trimming cost V 2 bases and J 6 bases; bases outside gene matches: 14. Here the CDR3 DNA reads TGCGCCAGCAGCTTAGGACAGGTCCCATCTGTTTTTCAGCCCCAGCATTTT. Its protein is CASSLGQVPSVFQPQHF.

This sequence joins TRBV7-9 and TRBJ2-7; weak D call: TRBD1 (5 bases). CDR1 is SEHNR and CDR2 is FQNEAQ in the germline V gene (reference sequence). This CDR3 is 15 amino acids long. V dropped 7 bases and J dropped 2 bases, with 18 bases sitting between them. In DNA form, the CDR3 reads TGTGCCAGCACCCCTTCAGGGAACCCAACCTACGAGCAGTACTTC. It translates to CASTPSGNPTYEQYF.

Relative to its sample, this clone is large (0.1 to 1%). The chain couples TRBV7-9 to TRBJ1-1; 7 nucleotides line up with TRBD1. Germline CDR1 SEHNR, CDR2 FQNEAQ (reference sequence). Trimming at V came to 5 bases and at J to 12 bases, leaving 12 bases not matched to a gene. The CDR3 runs 13 residues. The CDR3 DNA reads as TGTGCCAGCAGCCCCCCCGGACAGGTCGGGACTTTCTTT. As protein: CASSPPGQVGTFF.

This chain uses TRBV5-1 with TRBJ1-1, with a tentative D call TRBD1 (6 bases). The CDR3 has 15 amino acids. V was cut by 3 bases and J by 3 bases, with 15 bases left in between. Per germline, CDR1 SGHRS and CDR2 YFSETQ. The CDR3 here is CASSSQGPSDTEAFF. The DNA of the CDR3 is TGCGCCAGCAGCTCACAGGGCCCCTCGGACACTGAAGCTTTCTTT.

On this clone: This probably arose from a read error, given a far larger clone one base away. The chain links TRBV5-6 to TRBJ1-1; a weak D match, TRBD1 (6 bases). There are 15 residues in the CDR3. Germline V gene data show CDR1 as SGHDT and CDR2 as YYEEEE. V lost 3 bases to trimming and J lost 3 bases, with 15 bases between them. This CDR3 reads CASSSQGPSDTEAFF. The CDR3 nucleotides are TGTGCCAGCAGCTCACAGGGCCCCTCGGACACTGAAGCTTTCTTT.

This clone was counted a few times. At one end, the junction sequence differs from germline, possibly due to a read error. The same CDR3 also results from other DNA sequences found in this sample. The gene calls are TRBV11-3 and TRBJ1-1, with a weak D call TRBD1 (6 bases). The length of the CDR3 is 15 residues. Germline-derived CDR1 and CDR2 are SGHNT and YENEEA. In DNA, the CDR3 is TGCGCCAGCAGCTCACAGGGCCCCTCGGACACTGAAGCTTTCTTT. It is translated as CASSSQGPSDTEAFF.

As for this clone: A single base is all that separates this from a far larger clone, so a read error is likely. The V call is TRBV29-1, the J call TRBJ1-2; 9 bases align to TRBD1. The CDR3 sequence is 15 residues long. V dropped 3 bases and J dropped 3; count of bases not matched to a gene: 8. The germline gives CDR1 SQVTM, CDR2 ANQGSEA. Written as DNA, the CDR3 is TGCAGCGTTGAGACTACAGGGGGCGGGGACTATGGCTACACCTTC. Protein product: CSVETTGGGDYGYTF.

Judged by abundance, this clone is hyperexpanded. The sample contains more than one DNA sequence encoding this CDR3. The J gene is TRBJ1-1, the V gene TRBV19; 7 bases line up with TRBD1. Germline V CDR1 and CDR2: LNHDA, SQIVND (reference sequence). CDR3 size: 16 residues. V was pared by 5 bases and J by 0 bases, with 9 bases of the junction left unmatched. The CDR3 DNA is TGTGCCAGTAGTTCCCCCCGGGACAGACTGAACACTGAAGCTTTCTTT. Protein sequence: CASSSPRDRLNTEAFF.

This clone has a handful of counts. This chain connects TRBV7-9 to TRBJ1-1; the D gene is possibly TRBD1 (6 bases). This CDR3 region has 14 residues. Germline V gene sequence: CDR1 SEHNR, CDR2 FQNEAQ (reference sequence). V was shortened by 0 bases and J by 1 base, with 6 bases between the two germline ends. The CDR3 DNA sequence: TGTGCCAGCAGCTTAGCGGGGGCGAACACTGAAGCTTTCTTT. It encodes CASSLAGANTEAFF.

The chain combines TRBV7-4 with TRBJ2-7; 9 bases fit TRBD2. Germline lookup yields CDR1 SGHVT and CDR2 SQSDAQ. The CDR3 runs 14 residues. V shed 2 bases, J shed 2 bases, and the junction held 1 base outside the gene matches. This CDR3 is CASSLLAGTYEQYF. CDR3 nucleotides: TGTGCCAGCAGCTTACTAGCGGGGACCTACGAGCAGTACTTC.

This clone was observed a few times. A far larger clone is only one base removed, so a read error is likely. This chain links TRBV2 with TRBJ2-2; possibly TRBD1 or TRBD2 for D (5 bases each). The CDR3 has 15 residues. Trimming pared 1 base from V and 4 bases from J, leaving 10 bases between. Germline-derived CDR1 and CDR2 are SNHLY and FYNNEI. The CDR3 protein is CASSEVPGTTGELFF. As DNA, the CDR3 is TGTGCCAGCAGTGAAGTGCCAGGGACCACCGGGGAGCTGTTTTTT.

The table lists this clone with a few counts. The V call is TRBV7-9, the J call TRBJ1-2, with D perhaps TRBD1 (5 bases). This CDR3 has 16 residues. Deletions cut 1 base from V and 2 bases from J, with 14 bases between. CDR1 is SEHNR and CDR2 is FQNEAQ in the germline V gene (reference sequence). Written as DNA, the CDR3 is TGTGCCAGCAGCTTAGGGGTAGTGGGGGTAAACTATGGCTACACCTTC. The encoded protein is CASSLGVVGVNYGYTF.

This chain uses TRBV19 with TRBJ1-4; D is ambiguous. The CDR3 consists of 14 residues. V was clipped by 5 bases and J by 4 bases, with 11 bases between them. CDR1 LNHDA and CDR2 SQIVND come from the germline V gene (reference sequence). The CDR3 nucleotides read TGTGCCAGTAGTCTACGGGAGGGTAATGAAAAACTGTTTTTT. Translation: CASSLREGNEKLFF.

The rearrangement uses TRBV4-2 and TRBJ2-7, with 9 bases lining up with TRBD1. Germline CDR1 is LGHNA and CDR2 is YNFKEQ. The CDR3 runs 18 residues. Trimming at V came to 4 bases and at J to 3 bases, leaving 16 bases not matched to a gene. For the CDR3, the DNA is TGTGCCAGCAGCCCTGCGGCGGGGACAGGGTTCCCCATCTACGAGCAGTACTTC. Its translation: CASSPAAGTGFPIYEQYF.

The V call is TRBV7-9, the J call TRBJ2-1; TRBD1 agrees at 7 bases. Germline V gene lookup returns CDR1 SEHNR and CDR2 FQNEAQ (reference sequence). V lost 6 bases, J lost 9 bases, and 20 bases stayed unmatched. This CDR3 comprises 17 residues. The CDR3 sequence: CASREFLSGTADGEQFF. The CDR3 DNA sequence: TGTGCCAGCAGGGAGTTTCTTTCCGGGACAGCTGATGGTGAGCAGTTCTTC.

This clone was detected a few times. The rearrangement links TRBV11-3 to TRBJ2-7, with TRBD2 identical over 14 bases. The germline V gene has CDR1 SGHNT and CDR2 YENEEA. The CDR3 covers 16 residues. V lost 5 bases to trimming and J lost 3 bases; unmatched junction nucleotides: 6. CDR3 DNA sequence: TGTGCCAGCAGCGGGACTAGCGGGGGCCAGGGCTACGAGCAGTACTTC. Its translation: CASSGTSGGQGYEQYF.

With regard to this clone: This sequence is one base from a far larger clone and is likely a read error. This chain uses TRBV4-3 with TRBJ1-1; D possibly corresponds to TRBD1 (6 bases). V dropped 5 bases and J dropped 8 bases, with 15 bases sitting between them. From germline, CDR1 is LGHNA and CDR2 YSLEER. The length of the CDR3 is 13 residues. The DNA for the CDR3 is TGCGCCAGCAGCTTAGGGGGGGCCGACGAAGCTTTCTTT. The encoded protein is CASSLGGADEAFF.

Concerning this clone itself: It differs at one base from a far larger clone, so likely a read error. V gene TRBV5-6 combines with J gene TRBJ1-6; possibly TRBD1 for D (5 bases). The V gene lost 0 bases and the J gene lost 0 bases, with 10 bases spanning the gap. Germline CDR1 and CDR2: SGHDT and YYEEEE. The CDR3 is 17 residues long. The CDR3 region is CASSLDGDFSYNSPLHF. In nucleotides, the CDR3 is TGTGCCAGCAGCTTGGACGGGGACTTCTCCTATAATTCACCCCTCCACTTT.